This TCR beta chain was sequenced for a study of blood T cell repertoires in COVID-19. The overall study: Acute and convalescent COVID-19 samples came from the United States, Italy and Spain. Nucleic acid was either cDNA or gDNA, and it came from T cells, B-cell-depleted T cells, or PBMCs.

Authors' data handling: Amplification of reference gene primers provided the estimated nucleated cell counts. Here immunoSEQ multiplex PCR was the method, and the copy in TCRdb shows in-frame clones only, minus some. The DNA was the basis for D and trimming; V, J and clone size are from that table. The sample comprises roughly 15,000 clones, around 82% of which are singletons, and approximately 20% rests with the top ten. The V segment lost 4 bases and the J segment 4 bases; nucleotides outside the gene matches: 6. Germline CDR1 PRHDT, CDR2 FYEKMQ (reference sequence). CDR3 length equals 15 residues.

This sequence joins TRBV13 and TRBJ2-1, with 8 bases matching TRBD2. The specimen was peripheral blood. The source is an elderly man with active COVID-19. The CDR3 coding sequence is TGTGCCAGCAGCTCGGGACTAGTTCCGTACAATGAGCAGTTCTTC. Encoded protein: CASSSGLVPYNEQFF.